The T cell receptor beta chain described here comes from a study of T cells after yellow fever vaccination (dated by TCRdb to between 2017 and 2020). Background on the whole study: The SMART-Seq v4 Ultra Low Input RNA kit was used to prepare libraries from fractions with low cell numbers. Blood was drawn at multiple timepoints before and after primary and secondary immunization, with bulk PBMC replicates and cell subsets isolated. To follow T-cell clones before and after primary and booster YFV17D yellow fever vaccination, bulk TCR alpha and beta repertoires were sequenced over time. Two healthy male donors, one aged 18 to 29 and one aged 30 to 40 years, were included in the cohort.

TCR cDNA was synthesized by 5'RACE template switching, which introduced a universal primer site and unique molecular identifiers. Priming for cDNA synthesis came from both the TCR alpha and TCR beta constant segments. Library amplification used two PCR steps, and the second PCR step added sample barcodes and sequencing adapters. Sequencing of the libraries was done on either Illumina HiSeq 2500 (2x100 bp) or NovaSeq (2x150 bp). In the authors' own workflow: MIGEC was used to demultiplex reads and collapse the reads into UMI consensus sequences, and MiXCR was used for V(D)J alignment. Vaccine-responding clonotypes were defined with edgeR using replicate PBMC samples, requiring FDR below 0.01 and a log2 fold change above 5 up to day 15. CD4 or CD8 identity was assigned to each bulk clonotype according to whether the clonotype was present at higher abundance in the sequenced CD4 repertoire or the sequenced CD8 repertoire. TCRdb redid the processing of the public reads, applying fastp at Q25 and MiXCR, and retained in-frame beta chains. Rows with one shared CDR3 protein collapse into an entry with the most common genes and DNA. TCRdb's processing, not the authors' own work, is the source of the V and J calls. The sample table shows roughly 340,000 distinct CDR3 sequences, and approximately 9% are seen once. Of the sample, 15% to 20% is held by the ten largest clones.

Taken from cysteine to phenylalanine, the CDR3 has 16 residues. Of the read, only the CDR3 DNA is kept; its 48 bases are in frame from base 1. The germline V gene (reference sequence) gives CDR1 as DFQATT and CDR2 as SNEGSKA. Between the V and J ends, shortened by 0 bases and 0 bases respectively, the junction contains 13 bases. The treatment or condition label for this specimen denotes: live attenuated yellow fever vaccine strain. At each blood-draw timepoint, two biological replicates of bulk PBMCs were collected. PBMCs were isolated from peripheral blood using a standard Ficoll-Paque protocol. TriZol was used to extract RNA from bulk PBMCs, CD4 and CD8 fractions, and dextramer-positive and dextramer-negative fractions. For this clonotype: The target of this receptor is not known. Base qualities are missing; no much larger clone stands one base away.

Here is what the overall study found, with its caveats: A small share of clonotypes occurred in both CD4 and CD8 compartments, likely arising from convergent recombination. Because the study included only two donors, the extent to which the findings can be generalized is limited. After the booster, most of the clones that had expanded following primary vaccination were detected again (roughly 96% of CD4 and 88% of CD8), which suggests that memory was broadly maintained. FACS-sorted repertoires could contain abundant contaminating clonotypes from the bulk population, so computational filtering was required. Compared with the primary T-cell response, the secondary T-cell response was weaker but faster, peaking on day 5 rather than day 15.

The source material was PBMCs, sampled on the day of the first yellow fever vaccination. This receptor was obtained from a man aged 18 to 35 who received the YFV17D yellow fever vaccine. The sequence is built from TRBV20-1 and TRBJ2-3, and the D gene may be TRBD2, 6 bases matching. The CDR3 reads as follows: CSARDLRGTSTDTQYF. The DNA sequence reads TGCAGTGCTAGAGATCTGCGCGGGACTAGCACAGATACGCAGTATTTT.